The 25 T cell receptor beta chains below were found in one sample sequenced in a study of cytomegalovirus exposure and HLA in healthy donors. Primers for the PCR totalled 60 Vbeta and 13 Jbeta. The data were produced by immunoSEQ multiplex PCR, yet TCRdb's version contains in-frame clones alone and is incomplete. Seen here are 46,000 or so clones, over 55% observed once, and the top ten hold about 11%. The sequenced material came from PBMCs. The receptors originated from a man in his 60s in good health and CMV-seropositive.

This clone was found once. The V gene is TRBV4-1, the J gene TRBJ1-4; the match to TRBD1 covers 9 bases. Trimming took 0 bases from V and 8 from J; bases not matched to a gene: 7. This CDR3 has 16 amino acids. Germline values: CDR1 MGHRA, CDR2 YSYEKL. CDR3 loop: CASSQEQGQGGEKLFF. The CDR3 coding sequence is TGCGCCAGCAGCCAAGAACAGGGACAGGGAGGGGAAAAACTGTTTTTT.

The genes are TRBV7-2 and TRBJ2-1; unclear D gene. Trimming took off 5 bases at V and 8 bases at J, with 7 bases between the two ends. Germline V lookup: CDR1 SGHTA, CDR2 FQGNSA. This CDR3 has 11 amino acids. The CDR3 sequence: CASSLNHEQFF. The DNA of the CDR3 is TGTGCCAGCAGCCTAAATCATGAGCAGTTCTTC.

J is TRBJ1-1 and V is TRBV5-1, with TRBD1 as a possible D gene (6 bases). Germline CDR1 and CDR2: SGHRS and YFSETQ. CDR3 size: 15 residues. V was shortened by 1 base and J by 4 bases, with 14 bases between the two germline ends. CDR3 sequence reads: CASSLSQGFSTEAFF. CDR3 DNA sequence: TGCGCCAGCAGCTTGTCCCAGGGGTTTAGCACTGAAGCTTTCTTT.

This clone was detected a few times. V is TRBV19 and J is TRBJ2-3; 13 bases are a match to TRBD2. Unmatched junction bases numbered 6, after V lost 0 bases and J lost 9 bases. Germline values: CDR1 LNHDA, CDR2 SQIVND (reference sequence). CDR3 size: 16 residues. CDR3 residues: CASSIDTSGRDGTQYF. The CDR3, as DNA: TGTGCCAGTAGTATAGATACTAGCGGGAGGGATGGCACGCAGTATTTT.

The count of this clone is one. The chain uses TRBV6-5 and TRBJ2-7, with TRBD1 as a possible D gene (5 bases). CDR1 is MNHEY and CDR2 is SVGAGI in the germline V gene. There are 12 residues in the CDR3. Trimming stripped 6 bases from V and 3 bases from J, with 9 bases between. CDR3 loop: CASRTTDYEQYF. For the CDR3, the DNA is TGTGCCAGCAGGACGACAGACTACGAGCAGTACTTC.

This clone was seen a handful of times. The chain uses TRBV21-1 and TRBJ2-3; the table gives TRBD2 as D, unverified against the DNA. TRBV21-1 has pseudogene status. The CDR3 extends over 14 amino acids. The CDR3 spells CASRGTSEPDTQYF. The CDR3 coding sequence is TGTGCCAGCAGAGGGACTAGCGAGCCAGATACGCAGTATTTT.

This clone has only a few counts. This chain connects TRBV5-1 to TRBJ2-3; 8 nucleotides match TRBD2. Germline-derived CDR1 and CDR2 are SGHRS and YFSETQ. V trimming: 0 bases; J trimming: 4 bases; junction bases outside the gene matches: 4. There are 15 residues in the CDR3. The CDR3 loop reads CASSLGLAGSDTQYF. Here the CDR3 DNA reads TGCGCCAGCAGCTTGGGGTTAGCGGGATCAGATACGCAGTATTTT.

Only a few counts were recorded for this clone. The chain has TRBV19 and TRBJ2-7; D is unclear. The germline V and J ends were trimmed by 5 bases and 3 bases, with 17 bases remaining between them. This CDR3 has 15 amino acids. Germline V gene data show CDR1 as LNHDA and CDR2 as SQIVND (reference sequence). This chain's CDR3 is CASSPSDTIDYEQYF. The CDR3, as DNA: TGTGCCAGTAGTCCATCTGACACCATAGACTACGAGCAGTACTTC.

This rearrangement joins TRBV28 to TRBJ2-7, with TRBD2 matching over 8 bases. This CDR3 has 14 residues. Trimming cost V 5 bases and J 3 bases; bases outside gene matches: 6. In germline, CDR1 is MDHEN, CDR2 SYDVKM. The CDR3 sequence: CASSGGGTSYEQYF. CDR3 nucleotide sequence: TGTGCCAGCAGTGGGGGAGGGACTAGCTACGAGCAGTACTTC.

The chain carries TRBV5-1 and TRBJ2-7; D is perhaps TRBD1 (5 bases). The CDR3 covers 13 residues. V lost 2 bases to trimming and J lost 7 bases, with 13 bases between them. Germline V CDR1 and CDR2: SGHRS, YFSETQ. As DNA, the CDR3 is TGCGCCAGCAGCTTTAGACAGTTGGGAGAGCAGTACTTC. Translating it yields CASSFRQLGEQYF.

The rearrangement uses TRBV2 and TRBJ2-7; TRBD2 matches at 8 bases. The germline V gene encodes CDR1 SNHLY and CDR2 FYNNEI. V gave up 5 bases and J gave up 4 bases; unmatched junction bases: 1. The CDR3 totals 12 residues. This CDR3 is CASSIAGYEQYF. CDR3 coding DNA: TGTGCCAGCAGTATAGCGGGGTACGAGCAGTACTTC.

The rearrangement joins TRBV5-1 to TRBJ2-5; 9 bases are a match to TRBD2. V dropped 4 bases and J dropped 5; count of bases not matched to a gene: 9. This CDR3 has 15 residues. Germline-derived CDR1 and CDR2 are SGHRS and YFSETQ. CDR3 coding DNA: TGCGCCAGCAGCAGGGGACTAGCCACGGGCGAGACCCAGTACTTC. Its translation is CASSRGLATGETQYF.

The chain links TRBV2 to TRBJ2-1, with D unclear. This CDR3 spans 14 amino acids. With 2 bases removed from V and 2 bases from J, the gap between germline ends came to 7 bases. CDR1 and CDR2 (germline): SNHLY, FYNNEI. The CDR3 reads CASSEPGTYNEQFF. The CDR3 nucleotides are TGTGCCAGCAGTGAACCGGGTACCTACAATGAGCAGTTCTTC.

The chain joins TRBV12-5 to TRBJ2-7; D perhaps matches TRBD2 (7 bases). The germline V gene encodes CDR1 LGHNT and CDR2 FRNRAP. The CDR3 loop spans 14 amino acids. Between the trimmed V and J ends, which lost 7 bases and 2 bases, there was a span of 15 bases. The CDR3 is CASAPRGAPYEQYF. The CDR3 coding sequence is TGTGCTAGTGCCCCCCGGGGGGCTCCCTACGAGCAGTACTTC.

The chain has TRBV19 and TRBJ1-5; TRBD1 agrees at 8 bases. Germline V gene lookup returns CDR1 LNHDA and CDR2 SQIVND (reference sequence). The CDR3 sequence is 15 residues long. Germline trimming cut 5 bases from V and 5 bases from J; bases unmatched to any gene: 8. CDR3 DNA: TGTGCCAGTAGTGTGGACAGGGACCCCGATCAGCCCCAGCATTTT. It encodes CASSVDRDPDQPQHF.

This clone was detected only a few times. The chain is built from TRBV9 and TRBJ2-3, with TRBD1 matching over 7 bases. Germline V gene data show CDR1 as SGDLS and CDR2 as YYNGEE. The CDR3 totals 15 residues. V dropped 0 bases and J dropped 1; count of bases not matched to a gene: 2. CDR3 residues: CASSVEGQGTDTQYF. The CDR3 DNA is TGTGCCAGCAGCGTAGAAGGACAGGGCACAGATACGCAGTATTTT. Supplemented by reference TRBV9 and TRBJ2-3, the full variable domain reads DSGVTQTPKHLITATGQRVTLRCSPRSGDLSVYWYQQSLDQGLQFLIQYYNGEERAKGNILERFSAQQFPDLHSELNLSSLELGDSALYFCASSVEGQGTDTQYFGPGTRLTVL.

Only one count was recorded for this clone. The rearrangement uses TRBV6-1 and TRBJ1-5; D call uncertain. The CDR3 sequence is 14 residues long. The V gene's germline CDR1 is MNHNS and CDR2 SASEGT. The V end lost 7 bases, the J end lost 0 bases, and 10 bases lay between the germline ends. The CDR3 protein is CASTGVDSNQPQHF. CDR3 nucleotide sequence: TGTGCCAGCACCGGGGTGGATAGCAATCAGCCCCAGCATTTT.

This clone was seen only a few times. This chain joins TRBV5-1 and TRBJ1-4; D remains unclear. Germline V gives CDR1 SGHRS, CDR2 YFSETQ. The CDR3 length is 14 residues. The V end was cut by 0 bases, the J end by 5 bases, with 8 bases between. DNA for the CDR3: TGCGCCAGCAGCTTGGGGGTCGGGAATGAAAAACTGTTTTTT. Its protein product is CASSLGVGNEKLFF.

This clone showed up just a few times. The CDR3: CASSYYREAGANVLTF. The CDR3 nucleotides are TGTGCCAGCAGTTACTACAGGGAAGCTGGGGCCAACGTCCTGACTTTC. This sequence joins TRBV6-5 and TRBJ2-6; D is perhaps TRBD1 (6 bases). Trimming removed 1 base at V and 2 bases at J, with 9 bases between. The CDR3 runs 16 residues. Germline CDR1 MNHEY, CDR2 SVGAGI.

This chain joins TRBV19 and TRBJ1-2, with TRBD1 matching over 8 bases. Germline CDR1 LNHDA, CDR2 SQIVND (reference sequence). The length of the CDR3 is 15 residues. J was trimmed by 7 bases and V by 4 bases; bases with no gene match: 11. CDR3 in DNA: TGTGCCAGTAGTAACCGGGACAGGTCCACTGGTGGCTACACCTTC. Translation gives CASSNRDRSTGGYTF.

This clone showed up just a few times. This rearrangement joins TRBV27 to TRBJ2-3, with 9 bases fitting TRBD2. The CDR3 has 16 amino acids. The ends lost 6 bases at V and 1 base at J; junction bases unmatched: 8. In germline, CDR1 is MNHEY, CDR2 SMNVEV (reference sequence). The CDR3 is CASRFTAGGGTDTQYF. CDR3 bases: TGTGCCAGCAGATTTACGGCGGGAGGGGGCACAGATACGCAGTATTTT.

The V and J genes are TRBV6-1 and TRBJ1-3; possible D gene TRBD1, 6 bases. The CDR3 is made up of 16 amino acids. V was shortened by 4 bases and J by 4 bases, with 17 bases between the two germline ends. From germline, CDR1 is MNHNS and CDR2 SASEGT. As DNA, the CDR3 is TGTGCCAGCAGTGTAAGACCAGGGGTCCGAGGAAACACCATATATTTT. Its translation: CASSVRPGVRGNTIYF.

V gene TRBV18 combines with J gene TRBJ2-7; no clear D. The V end lost 0 bases, the J end lost 12 bases, and 24 bases lay between the germline ends. The length of the CDR3 is 16 residues. The germline V gene encodes CDR1 KGHSH and CDR2 LQKENI. CDR3 sequence reads: CASSPPGRAVLRPLYF. In DNA, the CDR3 is TGTGCCAGCTCACCACCTGGGCGTGCTGTACTCAGACCCTTGTACTTC.

V gene TRBV7-9 combines with J gene TRBJ1-2; TRBD1 matches 11 bases. CDR3 length: 14 amino acids. V was clipped by 4 bases and J by 8 bases; unmatched bases: 6. Germline assignment: CDR1 SEHNR and CDR2 FQNEAQ (reference sequence). The CDR3 loop is CASSYGQGAPGYTF. For the CDR3, the DNA is TGTGCCAGCAGCTATGGACAGGGGGCGCCGGGCTACACCTTC. Full variable domain (outside the CDR3, taken from reference TRBV7-9 and TRBJ1-2): DTGVSQNPRHKITKRGQNVTFRCDPISEHNRLYWYRQTLGQGPEFLTYFQNEAQLEKSRLLSDRFSAERPKGSFSTLEIQRTEQGDSAMYLCASSYGQGAPGYTFGSGTRLTVV.

The chain has TRBV13 and TRBJ2-7; D is possibly TRBD2 (5 bases). Trimming pared 0 bases from V and 7 bases from J, leaving 7 bases between. Germline values: CDR1 PRHDT, CDR2 FYEKMQ (reference sequence). There are 12 residues in the CDR3. The CDR3 sequence: CASSLGRREQYF. The CDR3 DNA is TGTGCCAGCAGCTTAGGCCGGAGGGAGCAGTACTTC.